These 6 T cell receptor beta chains share one sample of origin, sequenced in a study of beta chain features in type 1 diabetes. These receptors have no known antigen. Overall study findings and caveats: People with Type 1 diabetes carried modestly yet significantly shorter TCRB CDR3s in all four CD4+ subsets.

Investigators reverse transcribed all isolated RNA, so they sequenced expressed TCRB transcripts. Generated by immunoSEQ multiplex PCR, the TCRdb table keeps only in-frame clones and is missing some. The sample has 150,000 to 200,000 clones; roughly 60% are singletons. The sequenced sample consisted of naive CD4+ T cells from blood. Receptors originate from a man younger than 45 with type 1 diabetes.

The chain carries TRBV6-1 and TRBJ2-1; D is uncertain. V shed 0 bases and J shed 5 bases, with 2 bases lying between them. This CDR3 region has 12 residues. The V gene's germline CDR1 is MNHNS and CDR2 SASEGT. The CDR3 loop reads CASSEADNEQFF. CDR3 bases: TGTGCCAGCAGTGAAGCGGACAATGAGCAGTTCTTC.

The CDR3 nucleotides are TGTGCCAGCAGTTTATTTGCAGGGGACCAAGAGACCCAGTACTTC. Encoded protein: CASSLFAGDQETQYF. The chain uses TRBV28 and TRBJ2-5, with D tentatively TRBD1 (6 bases). The V gene's germline CDR1 is MDHEN and CDR2 SYDVKM. Trimming cost V 1 base and J 0 bases, with 9 bases left between them. The CDR3 length is 15 residues.

The sample holds a few counts of this clone. The V and J genes are TRBV7-9 and TRBJ2-1; D call uncertain. This CDR3 has 15 amino acids. CDR1 is SEHNR and CDR2 is FQNEAQ in the germline V gene (reference sequence). Trimming shortened V by 1 base and J by 2 bases, and 9 bases separated the two germline ends. This CDR3 reads CASSLGAGTYNEQFF. The CDR3 bases are TGTGCCAGCAGCTTAGGCGCAGGTACCTACAATGAGCAGTTCTTC.

CDR3 loop: CASSTFTGAQETQYF. The CDR3 nucleotides are TGTGCCAGCAGCACCTTTACAGGGGCTCAAGAGACCCAGTACTTC. The chain joins TRBV7-8 to TRBJ2-5; TRBD1 matches at 7 bases. CDR3 length: 15 residues. CDR1 is SGHVS, CDR2 FQNEAQ, per germline. V lost 5 bases to trimming and J lost 2 bases; unmatched junction nucleotides: 8.

The chain combines TRBV7-2 with TRBJ2-5; 7 bases align to TRBD2. The germline V gene encodes CDR1 SGHTA and CDR2 FQGNSA. With V trimmed by 4 bases and J by 2 bases, 13 bases remained unmatched. The CDR3 extends over 17 amino acids. The CDR3 DNA is TGTGCCAGCAGCTGGCCCCTGGGAAGCGGGGCACAAGAGACCCAGTACTTC. It translates to CASSWPLGSGAQETQYF.

This chain joins TRBV10-3 and TRBJ2-7, with unresolved D. Trimming removed 7 bases from V and 0 bases from J, with 13 bases in between. CDR3 size: 14 residues. Germline CDR1 and CDR2: ENHRY and SYGVKD. The CDR3 sequence is CAIKPGITSYEQYF. Here the CDR3 DNA reads TGTGCCATCAAACCTGGGATAACCTCCTACGAGCAGTACTTC.